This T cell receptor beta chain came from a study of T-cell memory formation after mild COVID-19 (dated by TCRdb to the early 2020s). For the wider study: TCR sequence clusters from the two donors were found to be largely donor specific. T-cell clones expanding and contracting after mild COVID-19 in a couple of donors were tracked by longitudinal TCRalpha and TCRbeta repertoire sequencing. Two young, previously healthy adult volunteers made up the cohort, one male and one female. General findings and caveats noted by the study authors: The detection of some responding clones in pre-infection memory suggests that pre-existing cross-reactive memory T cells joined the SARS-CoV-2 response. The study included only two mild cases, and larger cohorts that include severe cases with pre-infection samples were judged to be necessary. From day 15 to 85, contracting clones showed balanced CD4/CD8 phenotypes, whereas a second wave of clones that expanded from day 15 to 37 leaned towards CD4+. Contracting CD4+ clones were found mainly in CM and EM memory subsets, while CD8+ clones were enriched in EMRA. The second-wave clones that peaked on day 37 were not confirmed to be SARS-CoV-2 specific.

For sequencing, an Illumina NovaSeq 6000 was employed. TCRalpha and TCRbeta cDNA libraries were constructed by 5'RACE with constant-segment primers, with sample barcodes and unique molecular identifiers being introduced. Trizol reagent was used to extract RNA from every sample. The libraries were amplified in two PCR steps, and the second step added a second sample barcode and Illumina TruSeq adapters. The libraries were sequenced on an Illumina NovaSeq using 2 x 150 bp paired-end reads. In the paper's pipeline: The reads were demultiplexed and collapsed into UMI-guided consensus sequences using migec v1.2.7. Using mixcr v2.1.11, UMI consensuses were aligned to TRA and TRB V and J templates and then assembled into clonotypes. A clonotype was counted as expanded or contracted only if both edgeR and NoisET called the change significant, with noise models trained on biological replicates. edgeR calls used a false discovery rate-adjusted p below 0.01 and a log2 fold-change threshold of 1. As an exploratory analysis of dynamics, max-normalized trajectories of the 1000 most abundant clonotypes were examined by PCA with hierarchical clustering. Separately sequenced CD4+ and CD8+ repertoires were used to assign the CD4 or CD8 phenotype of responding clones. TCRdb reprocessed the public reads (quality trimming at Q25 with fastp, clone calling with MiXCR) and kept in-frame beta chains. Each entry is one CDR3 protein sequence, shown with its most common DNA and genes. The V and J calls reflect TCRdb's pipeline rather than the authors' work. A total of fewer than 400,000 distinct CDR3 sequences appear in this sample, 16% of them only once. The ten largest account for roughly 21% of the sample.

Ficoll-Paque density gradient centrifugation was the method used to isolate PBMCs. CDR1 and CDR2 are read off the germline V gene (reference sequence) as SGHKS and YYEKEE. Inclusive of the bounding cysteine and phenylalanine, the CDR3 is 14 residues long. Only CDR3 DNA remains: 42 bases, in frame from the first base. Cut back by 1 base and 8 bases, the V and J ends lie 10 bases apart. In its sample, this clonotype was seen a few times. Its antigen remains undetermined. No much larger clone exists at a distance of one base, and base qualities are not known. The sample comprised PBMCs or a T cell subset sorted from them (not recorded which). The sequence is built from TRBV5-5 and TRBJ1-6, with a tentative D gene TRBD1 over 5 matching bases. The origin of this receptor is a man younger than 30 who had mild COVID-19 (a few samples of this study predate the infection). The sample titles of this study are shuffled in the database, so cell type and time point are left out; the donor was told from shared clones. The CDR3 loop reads CASSLQGRDSPLHF. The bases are TGTGCCAGCAGCTTGCAGGGTCGTGATTCACCCCTCCACTTT. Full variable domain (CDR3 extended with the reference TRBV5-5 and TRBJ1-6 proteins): DAGVTQSPTHLIKTRGQQVTLRCSPISGHKSVSWYQQVLGQGPQFIFQYYEKEERGRGNFPDRFSARQFPNYSSELNVNALLLGDSALYLCASSLQGRDSPLHFGNGTRLTVT.